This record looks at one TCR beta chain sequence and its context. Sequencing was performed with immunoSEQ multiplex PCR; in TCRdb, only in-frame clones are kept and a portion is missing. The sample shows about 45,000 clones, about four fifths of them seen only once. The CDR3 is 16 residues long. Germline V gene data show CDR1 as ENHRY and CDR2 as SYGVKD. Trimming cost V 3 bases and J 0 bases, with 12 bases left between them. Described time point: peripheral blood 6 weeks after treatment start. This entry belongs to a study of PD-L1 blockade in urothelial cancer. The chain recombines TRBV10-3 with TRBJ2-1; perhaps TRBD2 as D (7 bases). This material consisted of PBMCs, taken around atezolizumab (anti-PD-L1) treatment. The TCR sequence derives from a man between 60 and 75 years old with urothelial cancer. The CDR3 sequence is CAISERGGSSYNEQFF. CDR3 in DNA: TGTGCCATCAGTGAAAGGGGGGGGAGCTCCTACAATGAGCAGTTCTTC.